The entry below gives a single T cell receptor beta chain sequence along with its context. Its specificity is not known. The data derive from a study of CD8+ T cells in alopecia areata. Across the whole study: The study gave treated patients oral tofacitinib at 5 to 10 mg twice daily. General observations from the study: Elevated clonality characterized lesional scalp relative to normal scalp, particularly in alopecia totalis/universalis. Scalp sequencing also captures normal skin's resident alphabeta T cells. Tofacitinib produced a significant decrease in scalp clonality and in expanded CD8+ clones among the top 100.

Trimming cost V 0 bases and J 1 base; bases outside gene matches: 8. From germline, CDR1 is GTSNPN and CDR2 SVGIG (reference sequence). The CDR3 spans 16 residues. Treatment here: oral pan-JAK inhibitor, 5-10 mg twice daily. Following RNA extraction, reverse transcription yielded cDNA that acted as the sequencing template. The table came from immunoSEQ multiplex PCR; TCRdb's copy has only in-frame clones and leaves some out. The sample records around 200,000 clones, 58% being singletons. The chain has TRBV30 and TRBJ2-7; 8 bases map to TRBD1. Sample: CD8+ T cells sorted from blood, taken at week 24, from a patient treated with tofacitinib. The clonotype originates from a human donor with alopecia areata. CDR3 sequence reads: CAWSVIRDRPSYEQYF. The CDR3 DNA reads as TGTGCCTGGAGTGTAATTAGGGACAGGCCATCCTACGAGCAGTACTTC.